This entry features one T cell receptor beta chain sequence. Antigen specificity is unknown. V shed 1 base and J shed 0 bases, with 4 bases lying between them. Germline values: CDR1 LGHNA, CDR2 YSLEER. The CDR3 spans 14 residues. Profiled with immunoSEQ multiplex PCR; TCRdb holds only in-frame clones, not every one. The sample consists of around 91,000 clones, about 88% of them appearing once. The sample originates from a study of T cell responses to AZD1222 COVID-19 vaccine. Study conclusions and caveats: Possibly, clonal diversity was underestimated; donors were largely white British and included more females. Among vaccine-associated CD4 TCRs, coverage spanned spike, with dominance at 160-218 and 743-854.

The receptor's source is an adult in good health. The sample in question was peripheral blood, obtained on day 0 of AZD1222 vaccination. The chain combines TRBV4-3 with TRBJ1-5, with D unclear. CDR3 bases: TGCGCCAGCAGCCAAGGTAATAGCAATCAGCCCCAGCATTTT. Amino acids: CASSQGNSNQPQHF.